The subject of this entry is one TCR beta chain. What it recognizes is unknown. The data originate from a study of CD8+ T cells in alopecia areata. TCR sequencing used cDNA made by reverse transcription of extracted RNA. Data came from immunoSEQ multiplex PCR; TCRdb stores just in-frame clones and leaves some out. The sample carries approximately 170,000 clones, approximately 56% recorded once. The treatment is: oral pan-JAK inhibitor, 5-10 mg twice daily. Study-wide results and limits: Clonality was higher in lesional than normal scalp, especially in alopecia totalis/universalis.

The germline CDR1 and CDR2 sequences are SGHTA and FQGNSA. V gave up 5 bases and J gave up 4 bases; unmatched junction bases: 2. The CDR3 has 12 residues. This sample comprised CD4+ T cells sorted from blood, obtained at week 4, from a patient treated with tofacitinib. The sequence derives from a human donor with alopecia areata. The V gene is TRBV7-2, the J gene TRBJ2-7; 7 bases match TRBD1. The CDR3 sequence is CASSPGGYEQYF. The CDR3 DNA is TGTGCCAGCAGCCCAGGGGGTTACGAGCAGTACTTC.